The 4 T cell receptor beta chains below all came from one sample that was sequenced in a study of CD8 T cells in ankylosing spondylitis. Study-level findings and limits: Seemingly distinctive of ankylosing spondylitis blood was a TCR beta motif formed by eight highly homologous variants.

No cognate antigen is known for these TCRs. In TCRdb, the 5' RACE reads were re-called with MiXCR into one record per CDR3 protein. The table records more than 600,000 distinct CDR3 sequences, roughly 20% of them present only once. Sequences were obtained from blood, either unsorted or a sorted T cell fraction (not recorded which). Receptors originate from a male donor with ankylosing spondylitis.

The V gene is TRBV20-1, the J gene TRBJ2-5; possibly TRBD1 for D (6 bases). Germline-derived CDR1 and CDR2 are DFQATT and SNEGSKA (reference sequence). Trimming took off 2 bases at V and 2 bases at J, with 6 bases between the two ends. This CDR3 is 12 amino acids long. The chain's CDR3 is CSARRGQETQYF. CDR3 coding DNA: TGCAGTGCTAGAAGGGGGCAAGAGACCCAGTACTTC.

The chain employs TRBV6-5 and TRBJ2-1; 11 nucleotides line up with TRBD1. The length of the CDR3 is 17 residues. CDR1 MNHEY and CDR2 SVGAGI come from the germline V gene. Losses at the gene ends were 4 bases for V and 7 bases for J; bases not matched to a gene: 12. The CDR3 region has the DNA TGTGCCAGCAGTTTACAAGACGGGACAGGGGGTTGGAATGAGCAGTTCTTC. This codes for CASSLQDGTGGWNEQFF.

There are a few counts of this clonotype. This chain links TRBV30 with TRBJ1-1; no reliable D call. Deletions cut 5 bases from V and 5 bases from J, with 18 bases between. Per germline, CDR1 GTSNPN and CDR2 SVGIG (reference sequence). The CDR3 consists of 14 residues. The CDR3 DNA reads as TGTGCCTGGGAACGGGGATCCTTTGGAACTGAAGCTTTCTTT. As protein: CAWERGSFGTEAFF.

This clonotype was recorded at least ten times. The rearrangement links TRBV12-3 or TRBV12-4 to TRBJ1-4; 7 nucleotides line up with TRBD1. V was clipped by 8 bases and J by 3 bases; unmatched bases: 6. The CDR3 loop spans 14 amino acids. The CDR3 region has the DNA TGTGCCAGCTCGTTGGGGACAGCTAATGAAAAACTGTTTTTT. Residues: CASSLGTANEKLFF.